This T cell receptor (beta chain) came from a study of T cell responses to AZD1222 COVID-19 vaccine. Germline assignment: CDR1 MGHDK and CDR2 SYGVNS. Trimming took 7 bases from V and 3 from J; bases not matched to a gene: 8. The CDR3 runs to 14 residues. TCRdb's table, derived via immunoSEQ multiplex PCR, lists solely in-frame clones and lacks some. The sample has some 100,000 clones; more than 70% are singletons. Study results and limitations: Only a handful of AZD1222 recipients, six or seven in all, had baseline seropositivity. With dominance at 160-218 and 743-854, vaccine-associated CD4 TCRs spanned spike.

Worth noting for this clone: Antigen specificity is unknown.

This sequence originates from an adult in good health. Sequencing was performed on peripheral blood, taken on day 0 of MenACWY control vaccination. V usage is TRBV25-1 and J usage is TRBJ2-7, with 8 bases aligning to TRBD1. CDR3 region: CASTPGQGGYEQYF. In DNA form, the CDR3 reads TGTGCCAGCACCCCTGGACAGGGCGGCTACGAGCAGTACTTC.